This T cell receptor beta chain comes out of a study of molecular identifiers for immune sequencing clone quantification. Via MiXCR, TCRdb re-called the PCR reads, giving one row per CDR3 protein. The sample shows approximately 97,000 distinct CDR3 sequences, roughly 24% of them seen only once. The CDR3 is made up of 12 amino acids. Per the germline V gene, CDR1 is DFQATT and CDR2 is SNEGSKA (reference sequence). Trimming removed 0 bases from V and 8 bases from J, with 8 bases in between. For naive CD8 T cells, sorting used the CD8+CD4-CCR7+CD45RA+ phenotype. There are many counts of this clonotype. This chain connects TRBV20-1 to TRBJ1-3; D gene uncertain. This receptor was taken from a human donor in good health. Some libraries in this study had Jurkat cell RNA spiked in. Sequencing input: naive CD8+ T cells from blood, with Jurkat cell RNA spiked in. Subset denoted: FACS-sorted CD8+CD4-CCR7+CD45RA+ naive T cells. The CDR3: CSARDSGDTIYF. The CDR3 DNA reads TGCAGTGCTAGAGACTCAGGCGACACCATATATTTT.